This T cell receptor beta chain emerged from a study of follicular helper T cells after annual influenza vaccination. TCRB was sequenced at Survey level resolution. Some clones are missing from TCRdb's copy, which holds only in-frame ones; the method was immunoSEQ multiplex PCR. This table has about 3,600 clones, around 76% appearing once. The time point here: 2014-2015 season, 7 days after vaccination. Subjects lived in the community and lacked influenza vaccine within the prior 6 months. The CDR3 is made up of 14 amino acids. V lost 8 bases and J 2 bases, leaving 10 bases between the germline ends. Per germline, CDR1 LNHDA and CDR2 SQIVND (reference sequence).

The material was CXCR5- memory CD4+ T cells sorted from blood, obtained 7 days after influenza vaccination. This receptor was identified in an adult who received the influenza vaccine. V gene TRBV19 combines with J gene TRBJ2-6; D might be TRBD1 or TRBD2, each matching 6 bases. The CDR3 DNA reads TGTGCCAGTGGAGGGGGACCTGGGGCCAACGTCCTGACTTTC. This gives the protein CASGGGPGANVLTF.